Sequencing of this TCR beta chain was carried out in a study of molecular identifiers for immune sequencing clone quantification. A single record per CDR3 protein comes from TCRdb applying MiXCR to the PCR reads. Among about 510,000 distinct CDR3 sequences, roughly 26% were seen once, and the ten largest hold over 0.6%. V was pared by 1 base and J by 2 bases, with 12 bases between. The CDR3 has 15 residues. Germline V gives CDR1 SGHAT, CDR2 FQNNGV. This clonotype was observed a few times. The rearrangement joins TRBV11-2 to TRBJ2-7; D is uncertain. The sequenced material came from naive CD8+ T cells from blood, with Jurkat cell RNA spiked in. The subset is: FACS-sorted CD8+CD4-CCR7+CD45RA+ naive T cells. The receptor was isolated from a human donor in good health. Some libraries in this study had Jurkat cell RNA spiked in. CDR3 DNA: TGTGCCAGCAGCTTAGGTCCCGGGCGAGCCTACGAGCAGTACTTC. It is translated as CASSLGPGRAYEQYF.